This record covers a single TCR beta chain. The antigen remains unidentified. The entry originates in a study of T-cell memory formation after mild COVID-19. Overall study results and limits: Researchers found some responding clones in pre-infection memory, a sign that cross-reactive memory joined. Second-wave clones peaking on day 37 lacked confirmed SARS-CoV-2 specificity. Day 15 to 85 contracting clones showed balanced CD4/CD8; day 15 to 37 expanders favored CD4+.

TCR alpha and TCR beta cDNA libraries carrying sample barcodes and UMIs were produced by 5'RACE using constant-segment primers. TCRdb recomputed calls from the 5' RACE reads with MiXCR, one row per CDR3 protein. The sample carries 540,000 or so distinct CDR3 sequences, roughly 20% recorded once. J gave up 2 bases and V 4 bases, and 13 bases lay outside the gene matches. The CDR3 is 17 amino acids. CDR1 is SEHNR, CDR2 FQNEAQ, per germline (reference sequence). The chain employs TRBV7-9 and TRBJ2-7; 8 positions agree with TRBD2. The TCR sequence derives from an adult woman who had mild COVID-19 (a few samples of this study predate the infection). Cell type and time point are not known. Sequenced sample: PBMCs or a T cell subset sorted from them (not recorded which). The CDR3: CASSSPRVGTRAYEQYF. CDR3 sequence (DNA): TGTGCCAGCAGCTCCCCCCGAGTGGGGACTAGAGCCTACGAGCAGTACTTC. The whole variable domain, remainder taken from reference TRBV7-9 and TRBJ2-7, is DTGVSQNPRHKITKRGQNVTFRCDPISEHNRLYWYRQTLGQGPEFLTYFQNEAQLEKSRLLSDRFSAERPKGSFSTLEIQRTEQGDSAMYLCASSSPRVGTRAYEQYFGPGTRLTVT.